These 21 T cell receptor beta chains came from one sample sequenced in a study of identical twins. TCRdb reprocessed the 5' RACE reads with MiXCR, giving one entry per CDR3 protein. The sample consists of about 490,000 distinct CDR3 sequences, around 15% of them appearing once. The same data also contributed to another study, on yellow fever vaccine responses in identical twins.

The sample consisted of CD4+ T cells sorted from blood. Receptors originate from a woman between 18 and 29 years old in good health.

The V and J genes are TRBV9 and TRBJ2-2; D is unclear. Trimming took off 2 bases at V and 4 bases at J, with 9 bases between the two ends. The germline CDR1 and CDR2 sequences are SGDLS and YYNGEE. The CDR3 sequence is 14 residues long. Here the CDR3 DNA reads TGTGCCAGCAGCGTCGGACCCATCACCGGGGAGCTGTTTTTT. It is translated as CASSVGPITGELFF.

V is TRBV20-1 and J is TRBJ1-1, with D perhaps matching TRBD1 (6 bases). The CDR3 runs to 14 residues. With 5 bases removed from V and 5 bases from J, the gap between germline ends came to 18 bases. CDR1 is DFQATT, CDR2 SNEGSKA, per germline (reference sequence). The CDR3 nucleotides read TGCAGTGCTCCGAATAGGGGGGCAGTTACTGAAGCTTTCTTT. Translating gives CSAPNRGAVTEAFF.

The chain employs TRBV6-1 and TRBJ1-2; perhaps TRBD1 as D (6 bases). The germline V gene has CDR1 MNHNS and CDR2 SASEGT. Trimming shortened V by 1 base and J by 7 bases, and 10 bases separated the two germline ends. This CDR3 has 13 residues. The DNA of the CDR3 is TGTGCCAGCAGTGAAGGGACAGTCGGTGGCTACACCTTC. Translated: CASSEGTVGGYTF.

This rearrangement joins TRBV3-1 to TRBJ2-5, with D unclear. V lost 4 bases and J lost 2, with 11 bases in between. The CDR3 is 14 amino acids. The V gene's germline CDR1 is LGHDT and CDR2 YNNKEL (reference sequence). CDR3 in amino acids: CASSLRRLQETQYF. The DNA for the CDR3 is TGTGCCAGCAGCCTAAGACGGCTTCAAGAGACCCAGTACTTC.

This clonotype has more than one count but fewer than ten. The rearrangement links TRBV10-3 to TRBJ1-1; D is uncertain. Per the germline V gene, CDR1 is ENHRY and CDR2 is SYGVKD. There are 14 residues in the CDR3. Trimming took off 7 bases at V and 0 bases at J, with 12 bases between the two ends. CDR3 amino acids: CAITPGPMNTEAFF. DNA of the CDR3: TGTGCCATCACCCCAGGCCCGATGAACACTGAAGCTTTCTTT.

This sequence joins TRBV29-1 and TRBJ2-1; 7 positions match TRBD1. The V gene's germline CDR1 is SQVTM and CDR2 ANQGSEA. The CDR3 consists of 14 residues. Unmatched junction bases numbered 6, after V lost 4 bases and J lost 3 bases. Written as DNA, the CDR3 is TGCAGCGTTGCAGGACAGGACCTCTACAATGAGCAGTTCTTC. Protein: CSVAGQDLYNEQFF.

This clonotype was recorded many times. The rearrangement joins TRBV5-1 to TRBJ2-7; TRBD1 agrees at 9 bases. This CDR3 region has 13 residues. The germline CDR1 and CDR2 sequences are SGHRS and YFSETQ. V trimming: 3 bases; J trimming: 4 bases; junction bases outside the gene matches: 2. The CDR3 sequence: CASSSGTGYEQYF. The CDR3, as DNA: TGCGCCAGCAGCTCCGGGACAGGGTACGAGCAGTACTTC.

This clonotype was detected only a few times. The chain carries TRBV5-1 and TRBJ2-2, with 14 bases aligning to TRBD2. Germline loops: CDR1 SGHRS, CDR2 YFSETQ. With 4 bases clipped from V and 0 bases from J, the junction kept 5 bases outside the gene matches. The CDR3 is 18 amino acids. The CDR3 sequence is CASSPGLAGVANTGELFF. The CDR3, as DNA: TGCGCCAGCAGCCCGGGACTAGCGGGAGTCGCGAACACCGGGGAGCTGTTTTTT.

The chain links TRBV6-4 to TRBJ2-1, with 7 bases aligning to TRBD1. The CDR3 runs to 14 residues. The V gene's germline CDR1 is MRHNA and CDR2 SNTAGT. With V trimmed by 7 bases and J by 0 bases, 3 bases remained unmatched. CDR3 sequence: CASTRDSSYNEQFF. The CDR3 nucleotides are TGTGCCAGCACCCGGGACAGCTCCTACAATGAGCAGTTCTTC.

This rearrangement joins TRBV18 to TRBJ2-3; D gene unclear. Germline V lookup: CDR1 KGHSH, CDR2 LQKENI. V was cut by 3 bases and J by 2 bases, with 15 bases left in between. The CDR3 is 16 amino acids. The CDR3 DNA reads as TGTGCCAGCTCACCTAACCCCTCAAGTCCCACAGATACGCAGTATTTT. Translation gives CASSPNPSSPTDTQYF.

The gene calls are TRBV7-2 and TRBJ1-2; 9 bases match TRBD1. CDR3 length: 15 amino acids. Germline V gene data show CDR1 as SGHTA and CDR2 as FQGNSA. V lost 4 bases, J lost 2 bases, and 5 bases stayed unmatched. This CDR3 is CASSSGQGRNYGYTF. As DNA, the CDR3 is TGTGCCAGCAGCTCCGGACAGGGGAGGAACTATGGCTACACCTTC.

V usage is TRBV5-1 and J usage is TRBJ2-6; weak D call: TRBD1 (6 bases). Trimming cost V 5 bases and J 0 bases, with 18 bases left between them. Germline CDR1 is SGHRS and CDR2 is YFSETQ. The CDR3 has 18 amino acids. The chain's CDR3 is CASSLPGHSPSGANVLTF. The CDR3 nucleotides are TGCGCCAGCAGTTTGCCGGGACATAGCCCCTCTGGGGCCAACGTCCTGACTTTC.

The rearrangement uses TRBV9 and TRBJ1-3; D is unresolved. V was pared by 0 bases and J by 0 bases, with 4 bases between. The CDR3 has 14 amino acids. CDR1 is SGDLS and CDR2 is YYNGEE in the germline V gene. The CDR3: CASSVASSGNTIYF. CDR3 coding DNA: TGTGCCAGCAGCGTAGCAAGCTCTGGAAACACCATATATTTT.

This clonotype was observed a few times. This chain links TRBV24-1 with TRBJ2-1; 8 bases line up with TRBD2. With V trimmed by 4 bases and J by 15 bases, 7 bases remained unmatched. The CDR3 contains 12 residues. The V gene's germline CDR1 is KGHDR and CDR2 SFDVKD. The CDR3 region is CATSESAGEWFF. CDR3 sequence (DNA): TGTGCCACCAGTGAATCAGCGGGAGAATGGTTCTTC.

This clonotype was recorded a few times. J is TRBJ2-2 and V is TRBV25-1, with TRBD1 as a possible D gene (6 bases). V was cut by 10 bases and J by 9 bases, with 21 bases left in between. The CDR3 extends over 14 amino acids. The germline gives CDR1 MGHDK, CDR2 SYGVNS. The CDR3 bases are TGTGCCACTTCCTCGGACAGACCATCTCGGGAGCTGTTTTTT. Translated: CATSSDRPSRELFF.

The rearrangement joins TRBV6-1 to TRBJ2-5; 9 bases align to TRBD2. V lost 5 bases to trimming and J lost 2 bases; unmatched junction nucleotides: 12. This CDR3 region has 17 residues. CDR1 is MNHNS, CDR2 SASEGT, per germline. The DNA for the CDR3 is TGTGCCAGCAGTCCCCGCGGCGGGGGGGCCTGGCAAGAGACCCAGTACTTC. Its translation is CASSPRGGGAWQETQYF.

This clonotype was seen a handful of times. The genes are TRBV9 and TRBJ2-1; possibly TRBD2 for D (6 bases). V was cut by 4 bases and J by 6 bases, with 14 bases left in between. Germline CDR1 reads SGDLS; CDR2 reads YYNGEE. CDR3 length equals 14 residues. The CDR3 DNA follows: TGTGCCAGCAGCCCCGACTCGCGGGGCAATGAGCAGTTCTTC. It is translated as CASSPDSRGNEQFF. The full variable domain, rest sourced from reference TRBV9 and TRBJ2-1, is DSGVTQTPKHLITATGQRVTLRCSPRSGDLSVYWYQQSLDQGLQFLIQYYNGEERAKGNILERFSAQQFPDLHSELNLSSLELGDSALYFCASSPDSRGNEQFFGPGTRLTVL.

The chain joins TRBV20-1 to TRBJ2-1; 7 bases map to TRBD1. Germline V gene data show CDR1 as DFQATT and CDR2 as SNEGSKA (reference sequence). V lost 4 bases to trimming and J lost 2 bases; unmatched junction nucleotides: 14. The CDR3 has 17 residues. The CDR3: CSAIGTPGGSAYNEQFF. The CDR3 bases are TGCAGTGCTATCGGGACCCCAGGGGGTAGTGCCTACAATGAGCAGTTCTTC.

The chain is built from TRBV6-4 and TRBJ2-1; 8 nucleotides match TRBD1. This CDR3 spans 15 amino acids. The germline V gene has CDR1 MRHNA and CDR2 SNTAGT. Unmatched junction bases numbered 5, after V lost 2 bases and J lost 5 bases. This chain's CDR3 is CASSDEWTGNNEQFF. CDR3 DNA sequence: TGTGCCAGCAGTGACGAGTGGACAGGGAACAATGAGCAGTTCTTC.

This clonotype was seen only a few times. The chain is built from TRBV28 and TRBJ1-1; the D is unclear. The CDR3 has 11 amino acids. Trimming took 3 bases from V and 11 from J, leaving 10 bases between them. Germline V CDR1 and CDR2: MDHEN, SYDVKM. CDR3 nucleotide sequence: TGTGCCAGCAGTTTTACCCGTATGGCTTTCTTT. Protein: CASSFTRMAFF.

The table lists this clonotype with many counts. The V and J genes are TRBV6-5 and TRBJ2-1; 8 positions match TRBD2. V lost 5 bases to trimming and J lost 5 bases; unmatched junction nucleotides: 8. The CDR3 covers 15 residues. Germline loops: CDR1 MNHEY, CDR2 SVGAGI. The CDR3 reads CASSSRLASHNEQFF. In DNA, the CDR3 is TGTGCCAGCAGTAGTCGACTAGCGAGCCACAATGAGCAGTTCTTC.